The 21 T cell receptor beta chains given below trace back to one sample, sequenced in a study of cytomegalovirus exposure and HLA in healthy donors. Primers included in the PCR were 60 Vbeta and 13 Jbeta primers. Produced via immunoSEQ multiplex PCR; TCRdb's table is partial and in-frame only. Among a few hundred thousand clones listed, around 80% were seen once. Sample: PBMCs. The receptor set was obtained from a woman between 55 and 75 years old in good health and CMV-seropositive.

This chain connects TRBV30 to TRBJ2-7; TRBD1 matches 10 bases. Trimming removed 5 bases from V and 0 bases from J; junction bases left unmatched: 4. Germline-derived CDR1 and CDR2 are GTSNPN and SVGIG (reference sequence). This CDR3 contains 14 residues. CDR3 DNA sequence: TGTGCCTGGGGACAGGGGGTGAGCTCCTACGAGCAGTACTTC. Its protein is CAWGQGVSSYEQYF.

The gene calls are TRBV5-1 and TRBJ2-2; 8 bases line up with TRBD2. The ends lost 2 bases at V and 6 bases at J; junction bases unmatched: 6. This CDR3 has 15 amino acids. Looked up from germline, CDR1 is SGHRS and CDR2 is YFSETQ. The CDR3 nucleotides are TGCGCCAGCAGCTTCGGGACTAGACCCCCCGGGGAGCTGTTTTTT. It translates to CASSFGTRPPGELFF.

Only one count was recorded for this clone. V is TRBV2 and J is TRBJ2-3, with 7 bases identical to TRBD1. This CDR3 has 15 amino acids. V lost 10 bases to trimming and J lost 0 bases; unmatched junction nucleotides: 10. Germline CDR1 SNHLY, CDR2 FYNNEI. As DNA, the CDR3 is TGTGCCACGTTGACAGGGAGTGTGAGCACAGATACGCAGTATTTT. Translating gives CATLTGSVSTDTQYF.

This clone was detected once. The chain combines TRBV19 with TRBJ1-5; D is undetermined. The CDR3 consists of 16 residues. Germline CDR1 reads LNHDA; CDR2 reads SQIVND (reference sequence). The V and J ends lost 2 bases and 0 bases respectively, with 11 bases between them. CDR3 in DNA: TGTGCCAGTAGTATAATAGGGAGGGATAGCAATCAGCCCCAGCATTTT. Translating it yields CASSIIGRDSNQPQHF.

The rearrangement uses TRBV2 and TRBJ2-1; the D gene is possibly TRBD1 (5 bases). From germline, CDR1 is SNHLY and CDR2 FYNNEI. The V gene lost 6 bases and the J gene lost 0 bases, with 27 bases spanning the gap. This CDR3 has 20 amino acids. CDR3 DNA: TGTGCCAGCAGCTACCGACTCGGGTCACCAGGGCGTAGCTCCTACAATGAGCAGTTCTTC. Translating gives CASSYRLGSPGRSSYNEQFF.

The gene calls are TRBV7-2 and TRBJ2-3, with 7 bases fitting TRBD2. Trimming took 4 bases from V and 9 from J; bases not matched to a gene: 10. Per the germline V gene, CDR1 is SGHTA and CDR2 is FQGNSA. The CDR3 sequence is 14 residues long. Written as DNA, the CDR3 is TGTGCCAGCAGCTCCGGGGGACTATTTAGAACGCAGTATTTT. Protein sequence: CASSSGGLFRTQYF.

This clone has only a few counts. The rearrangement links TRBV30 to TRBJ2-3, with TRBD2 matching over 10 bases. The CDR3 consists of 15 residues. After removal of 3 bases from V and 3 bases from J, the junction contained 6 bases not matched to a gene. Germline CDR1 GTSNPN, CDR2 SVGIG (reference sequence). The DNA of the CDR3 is TGTGCCTGGAGCCTTAGCGGGAGGCAAACAGATACGCAGTATTTT. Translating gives CAWSLSGRQTDTQYF.

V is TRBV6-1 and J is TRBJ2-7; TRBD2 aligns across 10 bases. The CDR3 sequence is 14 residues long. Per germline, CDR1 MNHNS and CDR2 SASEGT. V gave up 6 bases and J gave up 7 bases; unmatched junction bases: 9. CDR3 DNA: TGTGCCAGCAGATCAGCGGGAGGGCCGTCTGAGCAGTACTTC. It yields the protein CASRSAGGPSEQYF.

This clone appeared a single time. CDR3 sequence reads: CASSLGLAGAYNEQFF. The CDR3 region has the DNA TGTGCCAGCAGCTTAGGGCTAGCGGGAGCCTACAATGAGCAGTTCTTC. The V call is TRBV7-9, the J call TRBJ2-1, with 10 bases that match TRBD2. V shed 1 base and J 2 bases; nucleotides not matched to a gene: 2. Germline V lookup: CDR1 SEHNR, CDR2 FQNEAQ (reference sequence). The CDR3 has 16 residues.

CDR3 DNA: TGTGCCAGCAGCGTAGATGGGGCAGGGGGCTACACCTTC. Encoded protein: CASSVDGAGGYTF. The chain combines TRBV9 with TRBJ1-2; tentatively, D is TRBD1 (5 bases). CDR1 is SGDLS and CDR2 is YYNGEE in the germline V gene. Trimming took off 0 bases at V and 8 bases at J, with 11 bases between the two ends. This CDR3 is built from 13 residues.

The CDR3 spells CASSEALQASGGRADTQYF. The CDR3 DNA is TGTGCCAGCAGTGAAGCGCTTCAGGCTAGCGGGGGTAGGGCAGATACGCAGTATTTT. The gene calls are TRBV6-1 and TRBJ2-3; 10 nucleotides line up with TRBD2. Germline CDR1 MNHNS, CDR2 SASEGT. The CDR3 contains 19 residues. With V trimmed by 0 bases and J by 4 bases, 13 bases remained unmatched.

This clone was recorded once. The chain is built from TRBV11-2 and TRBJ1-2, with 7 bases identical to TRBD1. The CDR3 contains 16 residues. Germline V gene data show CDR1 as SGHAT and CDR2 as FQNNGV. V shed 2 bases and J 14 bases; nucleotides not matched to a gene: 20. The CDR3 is CASSLHDFFSRGEITF. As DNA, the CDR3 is TGTGCCAGCAGCTTACATGACTTCTTTTCCAGGGGGGAGATTACCTTC. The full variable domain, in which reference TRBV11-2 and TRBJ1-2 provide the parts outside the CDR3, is EAGVAQSPRYKIIEKRQSVAFWCNPISGHATLYWYQQILGQGPKLLIQFQNNGVVDDSQLPKDRFSAERLKGVDSTLKIQPAKLEDSAVYLCASSLHDFFSRGEITFGSGTRLTVV.

CDR3 in DNA: TGTGCCAGCAGCTCGCCCAGACAGTCAACTAATGAAAAACTGTTTTTT. Translating gives CASSSPRQSTNEKLFF. The V gene is TRBV7-2, the J gene TRBJ1-4; D is perhaps TRBD1 (5 bases). This CDR3 region has 16 residues. V lost 4 bases and J 0 bases, leaving 12 bases between the germline ends. Germline V lookup: CDR1 SGHTA, CDR2 FQGNSA.

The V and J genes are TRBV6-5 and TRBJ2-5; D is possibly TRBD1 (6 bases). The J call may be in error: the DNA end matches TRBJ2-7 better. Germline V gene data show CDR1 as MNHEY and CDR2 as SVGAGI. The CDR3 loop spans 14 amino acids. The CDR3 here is CASHRDTSSYEQYF. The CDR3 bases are TGTGCCAGCCACCGGGACACGAGCTCCTACGAGCAGTACTTC.

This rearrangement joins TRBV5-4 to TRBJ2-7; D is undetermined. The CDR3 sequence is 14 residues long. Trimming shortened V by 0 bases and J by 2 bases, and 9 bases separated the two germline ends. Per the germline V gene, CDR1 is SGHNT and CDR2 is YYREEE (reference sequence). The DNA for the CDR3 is TGTGCCAGCAGCTTGGATGCCAGGACCTACGAGCAGTACTTC. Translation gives CASSLDARTYEQYF.

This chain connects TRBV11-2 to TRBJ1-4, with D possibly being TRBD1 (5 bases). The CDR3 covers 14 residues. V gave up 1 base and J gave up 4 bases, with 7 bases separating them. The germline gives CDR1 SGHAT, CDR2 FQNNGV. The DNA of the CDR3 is TGTGCCAGCAGCTTAGGACAGTATAATGAAAAACTGTTTTTT. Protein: CASSLGQYNEKLFF.

The CDR3 reads CATQAGGHTDTQYF. CDR3 sequence (DNA): TGTGCCACCCAAGCGGGGGGGCATACCGATACGCAGTATTTT. The chain has TRBV6-1 and TRBJ2-3; 10 nucleotides align to TRBD2. The CDR3 has 14 residues. Trimming took 10 bases from V and 6 from J; bases not matched to a gene: 10. Germline values: CDR1 MNHNS, CDR2 SASEGT.

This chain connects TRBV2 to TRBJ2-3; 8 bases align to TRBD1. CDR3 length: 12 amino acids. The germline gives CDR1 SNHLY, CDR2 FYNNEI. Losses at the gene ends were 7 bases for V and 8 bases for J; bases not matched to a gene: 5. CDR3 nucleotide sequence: TGTGCCAGCAAGGACAGGGCCGGTACGCAGTATTTT. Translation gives CASKDRAGTQYF.

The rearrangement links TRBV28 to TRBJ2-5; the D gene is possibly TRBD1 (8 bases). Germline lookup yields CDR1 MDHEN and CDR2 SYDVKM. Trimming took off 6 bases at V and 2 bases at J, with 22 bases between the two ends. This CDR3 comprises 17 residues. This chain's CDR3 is CASREMVGQGGQETQYF. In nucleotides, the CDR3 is TGTGCCAGCAGGGAAATGGTTGGACAGGGAGGGCAAGAGACCCAGTACTTC.

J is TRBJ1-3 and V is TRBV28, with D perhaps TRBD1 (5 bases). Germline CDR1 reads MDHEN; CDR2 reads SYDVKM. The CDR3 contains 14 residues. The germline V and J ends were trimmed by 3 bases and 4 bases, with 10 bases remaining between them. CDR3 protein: CASSFRESGNTIYF. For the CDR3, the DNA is TGTGCCAGCAGTTTCAGGGAATCGGGAAACACCATATATTTT.

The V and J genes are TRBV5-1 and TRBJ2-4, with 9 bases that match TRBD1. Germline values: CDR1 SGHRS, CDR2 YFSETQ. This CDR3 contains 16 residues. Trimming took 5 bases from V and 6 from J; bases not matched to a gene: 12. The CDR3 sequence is CASRTRPGTGPNIQYF. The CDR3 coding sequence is TGCGCCAGCAGGACCCGACCCGGGACAGGGCCAAACATTCAGTACTTC.